Here is one TCR beta chain with its context. The data derive from a study of blood T cells in healthy people across ages. V lost 6 bases, J lost 0 bases, and 18 bases lay in between. The CDR3 runs 17 residues. Germline V gene sequence: CDR1 MRHNA, CDR2 SNTAGT. Using a J-beta primer mix together with a sample-barcoded 5' primer, a second PCR was run for roughly 6 to 11 cycles. MiXCR, run by TCRdb on the 5' RACE reads, gives a single entry per CDR3 protein. Of some 1.6 million distinct CDR3 sequences listed, about 31% are singletons. Each sample used at least 6 million PBMCs. The sequence was obtained from a woman aged 25 to 45 in good health. Sequencing used blood. V is TRBV6-4 and J is TRBJ1-5; D not certain. CDR3 DNA: TGTGCCAGCAGCTACATGTTATTGATGTATAGCAATCAGCCCCAGCATTTT. The encoded protein is CASSYMLLMYSNQPQHF.